A single sample is the source of the 10 T cell receptor beta chains below, sequenced in a study of tumor-infiltrating lymphocytes in primary liver carcinoma. Starting material for RNA and DNA co-extraction consisted of about 20-30 mg of unsorted bulk tissue. The input was around 500 ng total RNA; TCR beta cDNA was made from it with a constant-region primer. Construction of TCR beta libraries relied on three successive nested multiplex PCR rounds employing slightly modified ARM-PCR. TRBV1-TRBV30 forward primers and a C-beta reverse primer were used in the first two PCR rounds, which each ran for 10 cycles. TCRdb redid the calling of the multiplex PCR reads with MiXCR, one entry per CDR3 protein. Among about 120,000 distinct CDR3 sequences, 65% to 75% were seen once, and the ten largest hold more than 7%. The sample taken for sequencing was tumor-adjacent normal liver tissue. The receptors derive from a woman aged 55 to 70 with primary liver carcinoma and hepatitis B virus infection.

This clonotype came up many times. The gene calls are TRBV7-9 and TRBJ2-3; 7 bases are shared with TRBD1. The germline V gene has CDR1 SEHNR and CDR2 FQNEAQ (reference sequence). With V trimmed by 9 bases and J by 4 bases, 10 bases remained unmatched. CDR3 length: 14 amino acids. The CDR3 loop is CASVRTGRPDTQYF. The CDR3 nucleotides read TGTGCCAGTGTAAGGACAGGTAGACCAGATACGCAGTATTTT.

This clonotype was observed a few times. The V call is TRBV7-2, the J call TRBJ2-5, with D unresolved. CDR3 length: 13 amino acids. Germline assignment: CDR1 SGHTA and CDR2 FQGNSA. Trimming shortened V by 7 bases and J by 8 bases, and 17 bases separated the two germline ends. CDR3 sequence reads: CASTPQAAGTQYF. Written as DNA, the CDR3 is TGTGCCAGCACCCCCCAGGCAGCCGGCACCCAGTACTTC.

By proportion, this clonotype is medium-sized. The chain employs TRBV11-3 and TRBJ2-2; D unclear. Trimming cost V 5 bases and J 7 bases, with 8 bases left between them. The CDR3 has 12 amino acids. CDR1 SGHNT and CDR2 YENEEA come from the germline V gene. CDR3 DNA: TGTGCCAGCAGCCCGTGGGGCGGGGAGCTGTTTTTT. Translation: CASSPWGGELFF.

Turning to this clonotype: A much larger clone is a single base away; this may be a read error. V and J are TRBV24-1 and TRBJ2-3; TRBD1 is a possible D gene (6 bases). This CDR3 is built from 13 residues. Looked up from germline, CDR1 is KGHDR and CDR2 is SFDVKD. In DNA, the CDR3 is TGTGCCACCAGCGCGACAGGCACAGATACGCGGTATTTT. Its protein product is CATSATGTDTRYF.

Points on this clonotype: This is likely a read error, given that the CDR3 carries no conserved phenylalanine or tryptophan at its end. The chain recombines TRBV11-2 with TRBJ1-1; D gene unclear. The CDR3 runs 15 residues. Trimming removed 5 bases at V and 4 bases at J, with 17 bases between. Per the germline V gene, CDR1 is SGHAT and CDR2 is FQNNGV. The CDR3 reads CASSPAVSWTTEAFV. The DNA for the CDR3 is TGTGCCAGCAGCCCCGCGGTCTCGTGGACCACTGAAGCTTTCGTT.

This clonotype was counted many times. This chain joins TRBV30 and TRBJ2-7, with D hard to call. The germline CDR1 and CDR2 sequences are GTSNPN and SVGIG (reference sequence). Trimming took 0 bases from V and 6 from J, leaving 9 bases between them. CDR3 length: 12 amino acids. The CDR3 here is CAWSVSGIEQYF. CDR3 sequence (DNA): TGTGCCTGGAGTGTATCGGGTATCGAGCAGTACTTC.

Points on this clonotype: One end of the junction fails to match germline, which may point to a read error. CDR3 nucleotides: TGTGCCAGCAGTTACTCGATTCCTAGCGGAACGACCTACAATGAGCAGTTTTTC. It yields the protein CASSYSIPSGTTYNEQFF. The rearrangement joins TRBV6-5 to TRBJ2-1, with 7 bases fitting TRBD2. CDR1 and CDR2 from the germline V gene are MNHEY and SVGAGI. CDR3 size: 18 residues.

This clonotype appeared a few times. The junction and the germline gene differ at one end; a read error may be behind it. The chain couples TRBV11-2 to TRBJ2-3, with 8 bases aligning to TRBD2. The length of the CDR3 is 17 residues. Germline CDR1 SGHAT, CDR2 FQNNGV. CDR3 protein: CASGPGQGTGGADTQCF. CDR3 DNA: TGTGCCAGCGGCCCGGGGCAGGGGACGGGAGGGGCAGATACGCAGTGTTTT.

For this clonotype: This may be a read error, as it is one base from a much larger clone. The chain couples TRBV28 to TRBJ2-3; weak D call: TRBD1 (7 bases). V lost 6 bases, J lost 4 bases, and 23 bases lay in between. This CDR3 has 17 residues. Germline CDR1 is MDHEN and CDR2 is SYDVKM. The CDR3 DNA is TGTGCCAGCAGCACCGTAGGCGGGACAGACAGCGCAGATACGCAGTATTTT. It yields the protein CASSTVGGTDSADTQYF.

This clonotype was recorded only once. The junction does not match germline at one end; this may be a read error. The rearrangement links TRBV5-1 to TRBJ2-3, with D possibly being TRBD1 (6 bases). CDR1 and CDR2 from the germline V gene are SGHRS and YFSETQ. The CDR3 spans 15 residues. The CDR3 loop is CAGSPGQRIIDTQYF. CDR3 DNA sequence: TGCGCCGGCAGCCCAGGACAGAGAATCATAGATACGCAGTATTTT. Combining the CDR3 with reference TRBV5-1 and TRBJ2-3 gives the whole variable domain KAGVTQTPRYLIKTRGQQVTLSCSPISGHRSVSWYQQTPGQGLQFLFEYFSETQRNKGNFPGRFSGRQFSNSRSEMNVSTLELGDSALYLCAGSPGQRIIDTQYFGPGTRLTVL.